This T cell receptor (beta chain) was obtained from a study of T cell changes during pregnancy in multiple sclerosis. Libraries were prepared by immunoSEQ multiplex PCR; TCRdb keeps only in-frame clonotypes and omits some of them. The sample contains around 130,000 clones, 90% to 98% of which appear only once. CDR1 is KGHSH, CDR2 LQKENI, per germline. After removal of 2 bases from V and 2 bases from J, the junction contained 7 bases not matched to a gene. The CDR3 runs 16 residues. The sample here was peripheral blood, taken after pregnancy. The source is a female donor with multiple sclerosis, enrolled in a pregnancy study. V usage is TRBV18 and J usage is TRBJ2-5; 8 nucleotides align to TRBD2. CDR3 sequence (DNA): TGTGCCAGCTCACCAAAGCGGGAGTTTGGGCAAGAGACCCAGTACTTC. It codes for CASSPKREFGQETQYF.